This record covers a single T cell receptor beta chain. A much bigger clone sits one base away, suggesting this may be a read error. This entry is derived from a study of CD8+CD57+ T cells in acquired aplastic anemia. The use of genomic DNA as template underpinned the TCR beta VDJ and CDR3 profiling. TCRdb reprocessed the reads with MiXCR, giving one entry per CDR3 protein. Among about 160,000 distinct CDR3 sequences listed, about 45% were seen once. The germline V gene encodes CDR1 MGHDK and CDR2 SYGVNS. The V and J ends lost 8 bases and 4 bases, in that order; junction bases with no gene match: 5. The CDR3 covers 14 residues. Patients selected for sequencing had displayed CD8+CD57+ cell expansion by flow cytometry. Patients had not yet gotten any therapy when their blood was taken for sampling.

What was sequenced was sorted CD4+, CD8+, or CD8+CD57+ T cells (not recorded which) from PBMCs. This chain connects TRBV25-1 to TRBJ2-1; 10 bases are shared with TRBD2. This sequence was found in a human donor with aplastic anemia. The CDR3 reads CASGLSGGYNEQFF. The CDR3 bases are TGTGCCAGCGGCCTTAGCGGGGGGTACAATGAGCAGTTCTTC.